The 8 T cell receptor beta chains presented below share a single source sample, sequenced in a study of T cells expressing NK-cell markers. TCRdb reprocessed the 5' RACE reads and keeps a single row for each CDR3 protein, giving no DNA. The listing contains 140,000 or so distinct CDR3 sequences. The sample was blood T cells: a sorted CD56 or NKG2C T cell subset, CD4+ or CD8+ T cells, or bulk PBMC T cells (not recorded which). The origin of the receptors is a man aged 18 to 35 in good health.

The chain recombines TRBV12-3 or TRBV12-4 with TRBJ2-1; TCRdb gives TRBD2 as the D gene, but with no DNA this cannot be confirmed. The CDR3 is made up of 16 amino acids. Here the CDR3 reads CASSLAASGKDSWLFF.

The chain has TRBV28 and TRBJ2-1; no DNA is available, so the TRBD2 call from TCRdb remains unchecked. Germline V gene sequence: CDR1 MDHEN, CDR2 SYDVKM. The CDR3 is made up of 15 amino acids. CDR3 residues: CASKQLAGDYNEQFF.

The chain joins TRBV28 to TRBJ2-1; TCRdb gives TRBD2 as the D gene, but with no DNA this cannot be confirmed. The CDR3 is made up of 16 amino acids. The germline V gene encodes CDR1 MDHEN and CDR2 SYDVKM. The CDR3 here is CASHSAGGGSGNEQFF.

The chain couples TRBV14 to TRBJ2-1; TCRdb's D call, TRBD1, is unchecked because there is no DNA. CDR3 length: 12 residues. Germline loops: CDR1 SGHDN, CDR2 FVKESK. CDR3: CASSEASGPQFF.

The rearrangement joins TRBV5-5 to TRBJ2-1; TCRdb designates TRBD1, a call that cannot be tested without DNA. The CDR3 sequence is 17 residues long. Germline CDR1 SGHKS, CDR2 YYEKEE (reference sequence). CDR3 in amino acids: CASSWGVTGGAHNEQFF.

This chain's CDR3 is CSVEKAGQGKQYF. The J gene is TRBJ2-7, the V gene TRBV29-1; as DNA is missing, the TRBD1 call by TCRdb cannot be tested. This CDR3 spans 13 amino acids. Germline CDR1 and CDR2: SQVTM and ANQGSEA.

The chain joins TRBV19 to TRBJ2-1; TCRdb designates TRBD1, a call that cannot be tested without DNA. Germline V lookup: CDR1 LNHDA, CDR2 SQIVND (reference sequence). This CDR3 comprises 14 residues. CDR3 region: CASSWAGGGNEQFF.

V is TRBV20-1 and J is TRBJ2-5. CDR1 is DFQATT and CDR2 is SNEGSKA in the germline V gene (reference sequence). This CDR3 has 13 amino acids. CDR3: CSARGRNQETQYF.